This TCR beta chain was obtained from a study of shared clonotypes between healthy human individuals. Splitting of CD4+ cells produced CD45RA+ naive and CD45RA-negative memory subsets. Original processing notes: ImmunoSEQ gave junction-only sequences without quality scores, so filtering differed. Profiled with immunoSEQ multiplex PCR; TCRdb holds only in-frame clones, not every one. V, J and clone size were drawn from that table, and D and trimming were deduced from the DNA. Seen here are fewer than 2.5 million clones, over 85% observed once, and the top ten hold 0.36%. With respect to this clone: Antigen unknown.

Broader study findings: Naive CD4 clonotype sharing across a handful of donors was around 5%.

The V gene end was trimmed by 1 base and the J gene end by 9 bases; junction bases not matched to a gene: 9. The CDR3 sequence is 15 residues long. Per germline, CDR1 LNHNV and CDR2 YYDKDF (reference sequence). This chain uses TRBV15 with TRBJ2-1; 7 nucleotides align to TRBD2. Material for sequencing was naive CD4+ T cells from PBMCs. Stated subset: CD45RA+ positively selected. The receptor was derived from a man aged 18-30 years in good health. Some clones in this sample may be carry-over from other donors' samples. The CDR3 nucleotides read TGTGCCACCAGCAGAGGTCTAGCGGTCGGGGGTGAGCAGTTCTTC. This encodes CATSRGLAVGGEQFF.